The 16 T cell receptor beta chains below all came from one sample that was sequenced in a study of T cells after somatic rescue of genetic block. Method: immunoSEQ multiplex PCR; TCRdb's copy keeps in-frame clones and lacks some. The sample yields 95,000 to 120,000 clones, about 89% seen once. The sequencing sample was made of peripheral blood mononuclear cells (PBMCs). These receptors all stem from a young woman.

This rearrangement joins TRBV30 to TRBJ2-3; 10 bases are a match to TRBD2. There are 16 residues in the CDR3. V gave up 7 bases and J gave up 2 bases; unmatched junction bases: 12. CDR1 is GTSNPN, CDR2 SVGIG, per germline (reference sequence). In DNA form, the CDR3 reads TGTGCCTCATTAGCGGGGGGCCAGATTTACACAGATACGCAGTATTTT. This sequence encodes CASLAGGQIYTDTQYF.

V and J are TRBV11-1 and TRBJ1-2; possibly TRBD1 for D (6 bases). CDR3 size: 18 residues. The V end was cut by 5 bases, the J end by 6 bases, with 28 bases between. The germline CDR1 and CDR2 sequences are SGHAT and FQDESV (reference sequence). The CDR3: CASSLHNRDAGGENGYTF. The CDR3 nucleotides read TGTGCCAGCAGCCTACACAACAGGGACGCCGGGGGCGAGAATGGCTACACCTTC.

The rearrangement links TRBV7-2 to TRBJ2-1; 8 nucleotides match TRBD2. Germline assignment: CDR1 SGHTA and CDR2 FQGNSA. This CDR3 has 13 residues. Trimming at V came to 6 bases and at J to 6 bases, leaving 4 bases not matched to a gene. The CDR3 DNA is TGTGCCAGCAGAAGGGCGGGGGGCAATGAGCAGTTCTTC. Translated: CASRRAGGNEQFF.

This clone was observed a few times. This chain links TRBV6-4 with TRBJ1-2; TRBD1 might be the D (5 bases). V was pared by 10 bases and J by 8 bases, with 14 bases between. The CDR3 covers 11 residues. Per germline, CDR1 MRHNA and CDR2 SNTAGT. The CDR3 bases are TGTGCCACCCGAACAGGCTGGGGCTACACCTTC. Its translation is CATRTGWGYTF.

The chain recombines TRBV28 with TRBJ2-1; D not certain. The CDR3 runs to 14 residues. The germline V gene encodes CDR1 MDHEN and CDR2 SYDVKM. V was shortened by 3 bases and J by 4 bases, with 10 bases between the two germline ends. In DNA form, the CDR3 reads TGTGCCAGCAGTTTGGATTCTGTTTACAATGAGCAGTTCTTC. It specifies CASSLDSVYNEQFF.

This sequence joins TRBV6-1 and TRBJ2-7; TRBD1 might be the D (6 bases). The CDR3 covers 15 residues. The germline V and J ends were trimmed by 2 bases and 4 bases, with 15 bases remaining between them. Per germline, CDR1 MNHNS and CDR2 SASEGT. The CDR3, as DNA: TGTGCCAGCAGTGAATACCCCGAGGGGGTTTACGAGCAGTACTTC. It codes for CASSEYPEGVYEQYF.

The V gene is TRBV27, the J gene TRBJ2-7; weak D call: TRBD1 (6 bases). V lost 5 bases to trimming and J lost 2 bases, with 10 bases between them. Germline lookup yields CDR1 MNHEY and CDR2 SMNVEV (reference sequence). This CDR3 has 13 residues. The CDR3 DNA reads as TGTGCCAGCAGTCTGGGACATCCCTACGAGCAGTACTTC. Translated: CASSLGHPYEQYF.

V is TRBV23-1 and J is TRBJ1-1, with no clear D. TRBV23-1 has ORF status, its function being uncertain. V was clipped by 0 bases and J by 1 base, with 9 bases between them. This CDR3 region has 15 residues. The CDR3 region has the DNA TGCGCCAGCAGTCAATCGGAGGCTCCGAACACTGAAGCTTTCTTT. Translated, it gives CASSQSEAPNTEAFF.

The chain links TRBV6-1 to TRBJ1-6; a weak D match, TRBD1 (5 bases). Germline CDR1 is MNHNS and CDR2 is SASEGT. V was shortened by 5 bases and J by 9 bases, with 17 bases between the two germline ends. The CDR3 loop spans 15 amino acids. CDR3 residues: CASSFLRDFISPLHF. In DNA, the CDR3 is TGTGCCAGCAGTTTCCTCAGGGATTTCATTTCACCCCTCCACTTT.

In its sample, this clone was seen a few times. The chain recombines TRBV5-1 with TRBJ1-1; D not resolved. This CDR3 is built from 14 residues. Deletions cut 3 bases from V and 1 base from J, with 10 bases between. Germline loops: CDR1 SGHRS, CDR2 YFSETQ. CDR3 sequence: CASSSTSPNTEAFF. CDR3 DNA sequence: TGCGCCAGCAGCTCGACTTCCCCGAACACTGAAGCTTTCTTT.

This clone appeared a single time. The gene calls are TRBV11-2 and TRBJ1-2; D gene unclear. In germline, CDR1 is SGHAT, CDR2 FQNNGV. The CDR3 extends over 13 amino acids. The ends were cut back, 2 bases at V and 5 bases at J, with 9 bases in the middle. The CDR3: CASSLTAGYGYTF. Written as DNA, the CDR3 is TGTGCCAGCAGCTTAACGGCAGGTTATGGCTACACCTTC.

This chain links TRBV7-2 with TRBJ2-3; TRBD2 matches 7 bases. CDR1 and CDR2 from the germline V gene are SGHTA and FQGNSA. With V trimmed by 6 bases and J by 0 bases, 6 bases remained unmatched. CDR3 length: 15 amino acids. The CDR3 DNA follows: TGTGCCAGCAGTCAAGCGGGAACTAGCACAGATACGCAGTATTTT. Translating gives CASSQAGTSTDTQYF.

This rearrangement joins TRBV29-1 to TRBJ1-3; D is uncertain. Germline loops: CDR1 SQVTM, CDR2 ANQGSEA. Trimming left V 4 bases short and J 4 bases short, with 5 bases between. The CDR3 is made up of 11 amino acids. This CDR3 is CSVVLGNTIYF. CDR3 in DNA: TGCAGCGTTGTCCTCGGAAACACCATATATTTT.

V and J are TRBV4-3 and TRBJ1-4; D gene uncertain. The CDR3 is made up of 16 amino acids. Trimming took off 4 bases at V and 0 bases at J, with 12 bases between the two ends. Germline V gene sequence: CDR1 LGHNA, CDR2 YSLEER. The CDR3 sequence is CASSRHRYATNEKLFF. The CDR3, as DNA: TGCGCCAGCAGCCGCCACCGATATGCAACTAATGAAAAACTGTTTTTT.

The V call is TRBV15, the J call TRBJ1-5, with D unclear. V lost 5 bases to trimming and J lost 2 bases, with 10 bases between them. CDR1 LNHNV and CDR2 YYDKDF come from the germline V gene (reference sequence). The CDR3 runs 14 residues. CDR3 residues: CATSPGQGNQPQHF. The CDR3 DNA sequence: TGTGCCACCAGCCCCGGGCAGGGCAATCAGCCCCAGCATTTT. The full variable domain, its missing parts supplied by reference TRBV15 and TRBJ1-5, is DAMVIQNPRYQVTQFGKPVTLSCSQTLNHNVMYWYQQKSSQAPKLLFHYYDKDFNNEADTPDNFQSRRPNTSFCFLDIRSPGLGDTAMYLCATSPGQGNQPQHFGDGTRLSIL.

The rearrangement uses TRBV18 and TRBJ1-1, with D perhaps TRBD1 (6 bases). The CDR3 spans 16 residues. The germline CDR1 and CDR2 sequences are KGHSH and LQKENI. The V and J ends lost 2 bases and 0 bases respectively, with 13 bases between them. The CDR3 DNA sequence: TGTGCCAGCTCACCAATCGTGACAGGACTGAACACTGAAGCTTTCTTT. It specifies CASSPIVTGLNTEAFF.